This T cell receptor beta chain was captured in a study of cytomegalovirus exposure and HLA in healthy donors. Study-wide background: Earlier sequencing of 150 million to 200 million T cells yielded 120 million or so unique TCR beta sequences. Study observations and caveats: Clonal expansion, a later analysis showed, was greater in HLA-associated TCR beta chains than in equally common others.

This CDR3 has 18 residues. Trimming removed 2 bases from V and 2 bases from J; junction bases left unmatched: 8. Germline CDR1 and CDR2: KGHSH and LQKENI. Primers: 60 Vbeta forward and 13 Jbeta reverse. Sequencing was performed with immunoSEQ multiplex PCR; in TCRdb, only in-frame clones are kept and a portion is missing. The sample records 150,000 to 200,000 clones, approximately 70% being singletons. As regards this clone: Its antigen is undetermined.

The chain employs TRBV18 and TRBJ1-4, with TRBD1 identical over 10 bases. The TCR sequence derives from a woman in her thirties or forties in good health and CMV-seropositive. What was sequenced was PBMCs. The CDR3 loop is CASSPTRGTGVTNEKLFF. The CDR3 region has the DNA TGTGCCAGCTCACCAACGAGGGGGACAGGGGTCACTAATGAAAAACTGTTTTTT.